One sample yielded the 4 T cell receptor beta chains listed below, sequenced in a study of T cell repertoires in cytomegalovirus infection. The antigens of these receptors remain unknown. MiXCR was run by TCRdb on the reads, yielding one entry per CDR3 protein. This table holds 650,000 to 900,000 distinct CDR3 sequences, roughly 29% found once. The sample consisted of cultured CD8+ T cells from PBMCs, taken from culture after CMV antigen stimulation. All receptors derive from a human donor in good health (CMV status not recorded). Some clones in this sample may be carry-over from other donors' samples.

This clonotype was seen more than once but under ten times. V usage is TRBV9 and J usage is TRBJ2-1; 10 positions match TRBD2. Germline assignment: CDR1 SGDLS and CDR2 YYNGEE. The CDR3 sequence is 13 residues long. J gave up 13 bases and V 3 bases, and 7 bases lay outside the gene matches. The DNA for the CDR3 is TGTGCCAGCAGCGCCGGACTAGCGGCTTCACAGTTCTTC. Translation gives CASSAGLAASQFF.

The gene calls are TRBV7-9 and TRBJ2-2, with no clear D. This CDR3 spans 13 amino acids. Germline assignment: CDR1 SEHNR and CDR2 FQNEAQ (reference sequence). Deletions cut 5 bases from V and 7 bases from J, with 11 bases between. CDR3 in DNA: TGTGCCAGCAGCCACAAAAAGAGCGGGGAGCTGTTTTTT. It encodes CASSHKKSGELFF.

This clonotype was observed many times. The chain carries TRBV12-3 or TRBV12-4 and TRBJ1-5, with TRBD1 as a possible D gene (6 bases). Trimming stripped 2 bases from V and 11 bases from J, with 19 bases between. This CDR3 is 15 amino acids long. CDR3 region: CASSLSQGMTMAQHF. The CDR3 bases are TGTGCCAGCAGTTTAAGCCAGGGGATGACCATGGCCCAGCATTTT.

V gene TRBV27 combines with J gene TRBJ1-3; D gene ambiguous. Germline V CDR1 and CDR2: MNHEY, SMNVEV (reference sequence). The CDR3 runs 15 residues. V was clipped by 4 bases and J by 0 bases, with 10 bases between them. CDR3 sequence: CASSSGGNSGNTIYF. The CDR3 DNA sequence: TGTGCCAGCAGTTCAGGAGGTAACTCTGGAAACACCATATATTTT.